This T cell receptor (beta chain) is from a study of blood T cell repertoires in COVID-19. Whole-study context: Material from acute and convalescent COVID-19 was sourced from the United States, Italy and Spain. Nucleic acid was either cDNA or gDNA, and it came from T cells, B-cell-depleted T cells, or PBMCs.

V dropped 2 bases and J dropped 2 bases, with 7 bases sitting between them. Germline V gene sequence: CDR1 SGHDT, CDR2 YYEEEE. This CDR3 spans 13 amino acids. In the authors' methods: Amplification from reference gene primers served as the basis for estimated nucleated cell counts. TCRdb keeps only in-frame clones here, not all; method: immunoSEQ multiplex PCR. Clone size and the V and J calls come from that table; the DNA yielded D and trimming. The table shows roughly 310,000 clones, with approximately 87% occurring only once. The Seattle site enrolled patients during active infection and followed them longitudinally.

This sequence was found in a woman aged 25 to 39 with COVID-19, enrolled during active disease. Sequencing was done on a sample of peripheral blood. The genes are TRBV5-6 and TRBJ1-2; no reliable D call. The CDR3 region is CASSFRSNYGYTF. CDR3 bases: TGTGCCAGCAGCTTCAGGTCAAACTATGGCTACACCTTC.